This T cell receptor beta chain was identified in a study of molecular identifiers for immune sequencing clone quantification listed by TCRdb under 2018. In terms of the full investigation: In a replicate experiment, RNA from approximately 22,000 or 94,000 naive CD8 T cells was split into five aliquots, four of which were sequenced. The study was a methods study using CD8 T cells to benchmark molecular-identifier clustering-based TCR repertoire sequencing (MIDCIRS) and TCR RNA copy counting.

Libraries of naive CD8 T cells were built from anywhere between about 19,000 and 1,100,000 sorted cells, with 10%, 30% or 50% of the purified RNA used. Naive CD8 T cells were FACS-sorted as CD8+CD4-CCR7+CD45RA+ on a BD FACSAria II into RLT Plus buffer. To test detection sensitivity, Jurkat RNA equal to ten TCR copies was added to samples of roughly 18,000-1,100,000 naive CD8 T cells. Enrichment of CD8 T cells was done with RosetteSep CD8+ T Cell Enrichment Cocktail plus Ficoll-Paque, and ACK red cell lysis came afterward. The library relied on PCR. For sequencing, an Illumina HiSeq 4000 was employed. Bulk TCR libraries were prepared as previously described, using TCR primers listed in Table S5. The Qiagen AllPrep DNA/RNA kit was used to purify total RNA. Before any analysis, reads coming from multiple sequencing runs of the same library were combined into one pool. For the original study's pipeline: Reads were retained only if the reads had an exact TCR constant sequence, and the retained reads were trimmed to 150 nt and grouped according to their 12-nt molecular barcodes. Reads inside each barcode group were sub-clustered using a 15% Levenshtein threshold, and a quality-weighted consensus sequence was constructed for each RNA molecule. Non-functional sequences were filtered out, along with any lower-count sequence sitting one edit away from another sequence. Barcode sub-clusters with fewer than 20% of the maximum read count were removed, based on fitting two negative binomial distributions. TCRdb redid the processing of the public reads, applying fastp at Q25 and MiXCR, and retained in-frame beta chains. Records with the same CDR3 protein are collapsed into one entry carrying the most frequent genes and DNA. For this entry, the V and J calls and clone size follow TCRdb and not the study's own pipeline. For this sample there are under 650,000 distinct CDR3 sequences; nearly 20% appear just once. Roughly 0.83% of the sample lies in the top ten.

This clonotype came up a few times. The target of this receptor is not known. The sample holds no much larger clone one base away, and base qualities are not on file. On the study overall, not on this receptor specifically: The sizes of highly expanded clones could end up underestimated when identical TCR molecules share a barcode. Naive libraries contained spiked-in Jurkat TCR RNA (roughly 10 copies' worth), which is not part of the donor repertoire. Modeling indicated about 3 TCR RNA copies recovered per cell, compared with about ten by digital PCR, which implies a capture efficiency of around 30%. In CMV-specific effector cells, clones with more than 20 RNA copies contained over 97% of molecules, whereas in naive cells such clones contained under 1% of molecules. A single cell's worth of spiked-in Jurkat TCR RNA was reported detectable even among 850,000 to 1,000,000 naive CD8 T cells. Without barcode sub-clustering, chimeric consensus sequences inflated TCR diversity; chimeras reached as high as 47%.

The specimen was naive CD8+ T cells from blood, with Jurkat cell RNA spiked in. What the cell subset or site label conveys for this sample: FACS-sorted CD8+CD4-CCR7+CD45RA+ naive T cells. This receptor was identified in a human donor in good health. Some libraries in this study had Jurkat cell RNA spiked in.

The nucleotide sequence reads as follows: TGTGCCAGCAGCTCATGGACAGGGCGAAATTCACCCCTCCACTTT. This gives the protein CASSSWTGRNSPLHF. The receptor chain draws on TRBV13 and TRBJ1-6, with 8 central nucleotides matching TRBD1. At the junction V is shortened by 4 bases and J by 7 bases; bases outside the gene matches: 6. Taken from the germline V gene (reference sequence), the CDR1 and CDR2 loops are PRHDT and FYEKMQ. The CDR3 numbers 15 residues from cysteine through phenylalanine. Of all the DNA, just the CDR3 is kept, 45 bases in frame from base 1.